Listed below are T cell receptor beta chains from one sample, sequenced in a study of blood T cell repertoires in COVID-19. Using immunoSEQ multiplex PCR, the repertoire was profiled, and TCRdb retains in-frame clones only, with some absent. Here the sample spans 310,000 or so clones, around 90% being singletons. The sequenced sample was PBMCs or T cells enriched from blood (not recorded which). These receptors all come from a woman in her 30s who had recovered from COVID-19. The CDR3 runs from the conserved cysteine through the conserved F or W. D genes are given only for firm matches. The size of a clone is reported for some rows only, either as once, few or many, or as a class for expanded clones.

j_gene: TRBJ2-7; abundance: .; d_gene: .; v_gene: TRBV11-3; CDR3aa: CASSSLPPEREEQYF; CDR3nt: TGTGCCAGCAGCTCGCTCCCCCCCGAGCGAGAAGAGCAGTACTTC
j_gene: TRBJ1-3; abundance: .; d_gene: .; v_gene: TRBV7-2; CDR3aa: CASSLRGTGNTIYF; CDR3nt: TGTGCCAGCAGCTTACGGGGAACTGGAAACACCATATATTTT
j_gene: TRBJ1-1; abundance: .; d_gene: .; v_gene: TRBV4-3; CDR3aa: CASSQAAGGVLNTEAFF; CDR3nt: TGCGCCAGCAGCCAAGCGGCGGGTGGGGTATTGAACACTGAAGCTTTCTTT
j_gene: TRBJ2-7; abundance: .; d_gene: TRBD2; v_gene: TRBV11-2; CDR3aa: CASSRPGLAGDEQYF; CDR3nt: TGTGCCAGCAGCAGACCCGGACTAGCGGGAGACGAGCAGTACTTC
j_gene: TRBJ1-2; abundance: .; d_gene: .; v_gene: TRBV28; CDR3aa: CASSTGLGAKYYTF; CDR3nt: TGTGCCAGCAGTACAGGGTTGGGGGCGAAGTACTACACCTTC
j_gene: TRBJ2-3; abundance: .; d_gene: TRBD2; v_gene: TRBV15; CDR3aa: CATSRTSGSLSTDTQYF; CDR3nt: TGTGCCACCAGCAGGACTAGCGGGAGTCTAAGCACAGATACGCAGTATTTT
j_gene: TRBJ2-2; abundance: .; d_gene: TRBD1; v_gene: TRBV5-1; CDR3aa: CASSTTGLGTGELFF; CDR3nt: TGCGCCAGCAGCACGACAGGGCTGGGCACCGGGGAGCTGTTTTTT
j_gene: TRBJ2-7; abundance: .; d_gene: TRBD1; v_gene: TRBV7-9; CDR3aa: CASSSRTGSYEQYF; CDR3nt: TGTGCCAGCAGCTCCCGGACAGGGTCCTACGAGCAGTACTTC
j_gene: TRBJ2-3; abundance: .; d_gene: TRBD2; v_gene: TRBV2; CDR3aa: CASSETSASTDTQYF; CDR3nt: TGTGCCAGCAGCGAGACTAGCGCTAGCACAGATACGCAGTATTTT
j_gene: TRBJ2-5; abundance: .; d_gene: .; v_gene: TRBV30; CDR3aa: CAWRNSGETQYF; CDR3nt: TGTGCCTGGAGGAACAGTGGGGAGACCCAGTACTTC
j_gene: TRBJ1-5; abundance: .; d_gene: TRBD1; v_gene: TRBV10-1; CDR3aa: CASSPGTGFSNQPQHF; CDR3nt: TGCGCCAGCAGTCCCGGGACAGGGTTTAGCAATCAGCCCCAGCATTTT
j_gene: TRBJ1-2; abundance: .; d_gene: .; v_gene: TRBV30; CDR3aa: CAWIPTLTGSYGYTF; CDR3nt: TGTGCCTGGATCCCAACCCTAACAGGGTCCTATGGCTACACCTTC
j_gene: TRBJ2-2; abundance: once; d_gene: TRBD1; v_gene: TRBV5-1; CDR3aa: CASSPSGSGGTGELFF; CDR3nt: TGCGCCAGCAGCCCCAGCGGTTCAGGGGGCACCGGGGAGCTGTTTTTT
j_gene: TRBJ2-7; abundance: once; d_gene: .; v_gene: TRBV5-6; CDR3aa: CASSPGGGIEQYF; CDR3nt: TGTGCCAGCAGCCCTGGTGGAGGGATCGAGCAGTACTTC
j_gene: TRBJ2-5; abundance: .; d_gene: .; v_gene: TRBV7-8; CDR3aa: CASSLDAGRETQYF; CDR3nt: TGTGCCAGCAGCTTAGACGCAGGGAGGGAGACCCAGTACTTC
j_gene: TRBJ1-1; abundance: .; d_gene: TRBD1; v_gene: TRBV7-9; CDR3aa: CASSFSAPGQGTAFF; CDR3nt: TGTGCCAGCAGCTTTAGCGCCCCGGGACAGGGGACAGCTTTCTTT
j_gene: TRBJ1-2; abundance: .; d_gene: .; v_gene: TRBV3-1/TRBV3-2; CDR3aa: CASSQDTAGYGYTF; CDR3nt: TGTGCCAGCAGCCAAGATACGGCAGGGTATGGCTACACCTTC
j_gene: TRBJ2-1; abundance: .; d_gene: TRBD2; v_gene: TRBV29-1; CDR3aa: CSTPGLAFNEQFF; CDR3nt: TGCAGCACTCCGGGACTAGCGTTCAATGAGCAGTTCTTC
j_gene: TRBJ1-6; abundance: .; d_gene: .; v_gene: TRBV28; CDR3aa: CASTNGGLNSPLHF; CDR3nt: TGTGCCAGCACCAACGGGGGATTAAATTCACCCCTCCACTTT
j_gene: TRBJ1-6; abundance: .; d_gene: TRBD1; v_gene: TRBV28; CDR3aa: CASGPAGRGPNSPLHF; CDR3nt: TGTGCCAGCGGGCCAGCGGGTAGGGGGCCTAATTCACCCCTCCACTTT
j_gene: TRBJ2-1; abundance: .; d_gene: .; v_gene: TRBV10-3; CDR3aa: CAISGSQGFGNEQFF; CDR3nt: TGTGCCATCAGTGGAAGCCAGGGATTTGGCAATGAGCAGTTCTTC
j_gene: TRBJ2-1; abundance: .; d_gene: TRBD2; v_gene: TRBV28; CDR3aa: CASSTMDGGWYNEQFF; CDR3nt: TGTGCCAGCAGTACGATGGACGGGGGGTGGTACAATGAGCAGTTCTTC
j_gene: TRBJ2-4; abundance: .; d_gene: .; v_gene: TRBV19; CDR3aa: CASRRDTKNIQYF; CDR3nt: TGTGCCAGCAGACGGGACACCAAAAACATTCAGTACTTC
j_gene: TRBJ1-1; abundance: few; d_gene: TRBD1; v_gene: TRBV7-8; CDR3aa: CASSLGYRGGKEAFF; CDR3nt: TGTGCCAGCAGCTTGGGGTACAGGGGGGGGAAGGAAGCTTTCTTT
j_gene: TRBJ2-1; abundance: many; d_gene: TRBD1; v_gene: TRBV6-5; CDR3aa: CASSTGDRYNEQFF; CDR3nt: TGTGCCAGCAGCACAGGGGATAGGTACAATGAGCAGTTCTTC
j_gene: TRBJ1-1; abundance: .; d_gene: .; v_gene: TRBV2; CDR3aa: CASSGELGSSAFF; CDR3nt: TGTGCCAGCAGTGGGGAGCTTGGCAGTTCAGCTTTCTTT
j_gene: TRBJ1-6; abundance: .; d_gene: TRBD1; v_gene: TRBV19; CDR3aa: CASSPRVDRTNSPLHF; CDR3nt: TGTGCCAGTAGTCCCCGGGTGGACAGGACCAATTCACCCCTCCACTTT
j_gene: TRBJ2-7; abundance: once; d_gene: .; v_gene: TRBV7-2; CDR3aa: CASSLAGANIGGSYEQYF; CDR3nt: TGTGCCAGCAGCTTAGCGGGTGCCAATATAGGAGGGTCCTACGAGCAGTACTTC
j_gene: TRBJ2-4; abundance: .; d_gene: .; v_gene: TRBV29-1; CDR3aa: CSVEGPGTKNIQYF; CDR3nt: TGCAGCGTTGAAGGGCCGGGAACCAAAAACATTCAGTACTTC
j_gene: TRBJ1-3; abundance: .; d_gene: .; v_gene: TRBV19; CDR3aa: CASTNREAWPGIIYF; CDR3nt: TGTGCCAGTACGAATAGGGAGGCTTGGCCCGGGATCATATATTTT
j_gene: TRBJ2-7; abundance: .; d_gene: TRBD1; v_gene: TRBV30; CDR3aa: CAWSVGTGVSGRYF; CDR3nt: TGTGCCTGGAGTGTAGGGACAGGGGTTTCGGGGCGGTACTTC
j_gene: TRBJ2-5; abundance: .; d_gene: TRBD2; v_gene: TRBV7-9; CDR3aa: CASSLGLAGETQYF; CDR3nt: TGTGCCAGCAGCTTAGGCCTAGCGGGAGAGACCCAGTACTTC
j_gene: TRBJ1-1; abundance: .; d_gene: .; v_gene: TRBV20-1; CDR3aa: CSASTAGREAFF; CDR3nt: TGCAGTGCTAGTACAGCGGGGCGTGAAGCTTTCTTT
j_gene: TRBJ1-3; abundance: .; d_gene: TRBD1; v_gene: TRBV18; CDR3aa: CASSPGTGISGNTIYF; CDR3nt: TGTGCCAGCTCACCTGGGACAGGAATCTCTGGAAACACCATATATTTT
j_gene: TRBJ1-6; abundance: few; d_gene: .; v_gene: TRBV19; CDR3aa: CASSILPAQDSYNSPLHF; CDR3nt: TGTGCCAGTAGTATACTACCCGCCCAGGACTCCTATAATTCACCCCTCCACTTT
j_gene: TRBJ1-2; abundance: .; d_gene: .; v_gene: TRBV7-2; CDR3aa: CASSSRTANYGYTF; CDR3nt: TGTGCCAGCAGCTCCCGGACAGCGAACTATGGCTACACCTTC
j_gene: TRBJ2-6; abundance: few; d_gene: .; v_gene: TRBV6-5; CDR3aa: CAIQGLSGANVLTF; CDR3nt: TGTGCCATCCAGGGGCTCTCTGGGGCCAACGTCCTGACTTTC
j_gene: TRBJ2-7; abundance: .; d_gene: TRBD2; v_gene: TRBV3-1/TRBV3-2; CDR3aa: CASSPIGLAGFDKTSYEQYF; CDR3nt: TGTGCCAGCAGCCCCATAGGACTAGCGGGGTTCGATAAGACCTCCTACGAGCAGTACTTC
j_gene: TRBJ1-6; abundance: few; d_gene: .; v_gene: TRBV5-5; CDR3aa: CASSLAGMDNSPLHF; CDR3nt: TGTGCCAGCAGCTTGGCGGGTATGGATAATTCACCCCTCCACTTT
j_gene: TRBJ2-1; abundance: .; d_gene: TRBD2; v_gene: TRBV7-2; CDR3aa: CASSQGTSGRSRNEQFF; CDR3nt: TGTGCCAGCAGCCAAGGGACTAGCGGGAGGTCTAGGAATGAGCAGTTCTTC
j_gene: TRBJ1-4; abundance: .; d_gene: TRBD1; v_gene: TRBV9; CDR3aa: CASSGTGRGEKLFF; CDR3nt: TGTGCCAGCAGCGGGACAGGGAGGGGCGAAAAACTGTTTTTT
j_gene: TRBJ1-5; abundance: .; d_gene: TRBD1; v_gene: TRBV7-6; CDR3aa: CASSPGTARGNQPQHF; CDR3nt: TGTGCCAGCAGCCCGGGGACAGCCAGGGGCAATCAGCCCCAGCATTTT
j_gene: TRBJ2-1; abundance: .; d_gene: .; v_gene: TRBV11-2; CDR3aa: CASSLVLDTFNEQFF; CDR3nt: TGTGCCAGCAGCTTAGTTCTCGACACTTTCAATGAGCAGTTCTTC
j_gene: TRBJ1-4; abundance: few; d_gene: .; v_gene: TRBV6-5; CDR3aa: CASSYSPDEKLFF; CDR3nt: TGTGCCAGCAGTTACTCTCCCGATGAAAAACTGTTTTTT
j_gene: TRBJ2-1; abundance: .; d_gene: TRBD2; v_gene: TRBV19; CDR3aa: CASSPTTLAGGFYNEQFF; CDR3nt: TGTGCCAGTAGTCCCACAACACTAGCGGGAGGGTTTTACAATGAGCAGTTCTTC
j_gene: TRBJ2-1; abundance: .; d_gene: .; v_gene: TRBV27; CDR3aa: CASSLSGDSYPGEQFF; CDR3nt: TGTGCCAGCAGTTTATCAGGGGACTCGTATCCGGGAGAGCAGTTCTTC
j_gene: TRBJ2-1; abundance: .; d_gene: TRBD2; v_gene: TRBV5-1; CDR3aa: CASSLLQPGTSGRGSSYNEQFF; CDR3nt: TGCGCCAGCAGCTTGCTCCAGCCCGGGACTAGCGGGAGGGGGAGCTCCTACAATGAGCAGTTCTTC
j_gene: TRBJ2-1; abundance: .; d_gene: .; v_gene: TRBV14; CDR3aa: CASSPLGLEDNEQFF; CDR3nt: TGTGCCAGCAGCCCCCTCGGACTGGAGGACAATGAGCAGTTCTTC
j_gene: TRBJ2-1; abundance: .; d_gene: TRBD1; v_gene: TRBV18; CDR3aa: CASSGQGTYNEQFF; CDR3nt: TGTGCCAGCTCCGGACAGGGGACCTACAATGAGCAGTTCTTC
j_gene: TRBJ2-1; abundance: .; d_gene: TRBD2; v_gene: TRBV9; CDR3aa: CASSGTSGGNNEQFF; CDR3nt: TGTGCCAGCAGCGGAACTAGCGGGGGAAACAATGAGCAGTTCTTC
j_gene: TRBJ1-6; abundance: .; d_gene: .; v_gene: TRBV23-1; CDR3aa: CASSQWGRRGGDSPLHF; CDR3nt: TGCGCCAGCAGTCAATGGGGTAGGAGGGGAGGGGATTCACCCCTCCACTTT
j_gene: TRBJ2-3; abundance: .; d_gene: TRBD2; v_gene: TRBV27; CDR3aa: CASRPKAGGVTDTQYF; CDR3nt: TGTGCCAGCAGACCTAAAGCGGGAGGGGTCACAGATACGCAGTATTTT
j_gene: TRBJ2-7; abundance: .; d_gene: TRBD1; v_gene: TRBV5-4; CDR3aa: CASSTPGQPSYEQYF; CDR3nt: TGTGCCAGCAGCACACCGGGACAGCCCTCCTACGAGCAGTACTTC
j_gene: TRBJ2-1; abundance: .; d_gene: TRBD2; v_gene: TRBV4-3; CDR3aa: CASSQDSREGYNEQFF; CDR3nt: TGCGCCAGCAGCCAAGACTCTCGGGAGGGCTACAATGAGCAGTTCTTC
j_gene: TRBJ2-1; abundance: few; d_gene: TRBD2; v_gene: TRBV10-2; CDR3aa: CASSESSSGKKDEQFF; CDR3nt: TGCGCCAGCAGTGAGTCGTCTAGCGGGAAAAAGGATGAGCAGTTCTTC
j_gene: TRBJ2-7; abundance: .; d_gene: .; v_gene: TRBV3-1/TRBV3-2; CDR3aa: CASSQARVEQYF; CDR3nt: TGTGCCAGCAGCCAAGCCAGGGTTGAGCAGTACTTC
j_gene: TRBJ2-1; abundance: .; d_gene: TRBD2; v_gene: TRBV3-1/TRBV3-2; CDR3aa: CASSRRLAGVGKDEQFF; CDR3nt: TGTGCCAGCAGCCGAAGACTAGCGGGAGTAGGGAAGGATGAGCAGTTCTTC
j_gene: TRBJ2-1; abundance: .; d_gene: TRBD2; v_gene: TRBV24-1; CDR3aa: CATSDFSGFSYNEQFF; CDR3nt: TGTGCCACCAGTGATTTTAGCGGGTTCTCCTACAATGAGCAGTTCTTC
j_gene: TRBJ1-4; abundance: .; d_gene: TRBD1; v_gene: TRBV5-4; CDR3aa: CASSVGGQGAGEKLFF; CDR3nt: TGTGCCAGCAGCGTCGGCGGGCAGGGGGCGGGTGAAAAACTGTTTTTT
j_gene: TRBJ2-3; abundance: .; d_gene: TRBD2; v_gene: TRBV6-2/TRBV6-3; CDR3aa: CASSSGREPVKDTQYF; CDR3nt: TGTGCCAGCAGTTCCGGGAGGGAGCCGGTGAAAGATACGCAGTATTTT